This T cell receptor beta chain was found in a study of early stage breast cancer tumors. Measured with immunoSEQ multiplex PCR; TCRdb has only the in-frame clones, and not every one. In the table there are about 11,000 clones, 75% to 85% of which are singletons. General observations from the study: Compared with adjacent normal breast, tumors showed about 2.5-fold denser, more clonal T cells. In about 85% of the 16 patients, blood comparison separated tumor from normal breast.

A remark on this clone: The antigen is unknown.

This CDR3 is 16 amino acids long. V shed 6 bases and J 1 base; nucleotides not matched to a gene: 8. Germline CDR1 ENHRY, CDR2 SYGVKD. The V call is TRBV10-3, the J call TRBJ1-2; the match to TRBD1 covers 10 bases. Sequenced sample: breast tumor tissue. The origin of this receptor is a person between 65 and 80 years old with breast cancer. The CDR3 coding sequence is TGTGCCATCAGGGGACAGGGGAGGGGTGATAACTATGGCTACACCTTC. It translates to CAIRGQGRGDNYGYTF.